These T cell receptor beta chains were read from a single sample in a study of technical replicates of blood from a few donors. Assay used: immunoSEQ multiplex PCR; TCRdb lists only in-frame clones, some missing. The sample has fewer than 95,000 clones; 94% are singletons. What was sequenced was T cells isolated from PBMCs. The receptors originated from a human donor in good health. The conserved cysteine and the conserved F or W are not part of the CDR3 here.

j_gene	v_gene	CDR3aa
TRBJ2-1	TRBV5-1	ASSGGLAGVNEQF
TRBJ2-2	TRBV6-5	ASSYGTVFITGELF
TRBJ2-7	TRBV30	AWSVQSGFGEQY
TRBJ1-2	TRBV16	ASSRGSWTAINYGYT
TRBJ2-2	TRBV7-8	ASSSRITGTSAGELF
TRBJ2-1	TRBV27	ASSLVAVSYNEQF
TRBJ2-5	TRBV15	ATSREWTRKRLETQY
TRBJ1-3	TRBV19	ASSPPPRNTIY
TRBJ2-1	TRBV28	AITSSYNEQF
TRBJ2-1	TRBV5-1	ASRYSVEQF
TRBJ1-3	TRBV5-4	ASSLDRGTTGNTIY
TRBJ1-4	TRBV6-1	ASSVPGQGNEKLF
TRBJ2-7	TRBV28	ASSWGFRTTSYEQY
TRBJ1-3	TRBV5-1	ASSTTGWNTIY
TRBJ2-3	TRBV6-5	ASSAPRTSGGAQY
TRBJ2-7	TRBV7-6	ASSLRRVYEQY
TRBJ1-1	TRBV11-2	ASSFLAAEAF
TRBJ2-3	TRBV6-5	ASSFGLAGGTDTQY